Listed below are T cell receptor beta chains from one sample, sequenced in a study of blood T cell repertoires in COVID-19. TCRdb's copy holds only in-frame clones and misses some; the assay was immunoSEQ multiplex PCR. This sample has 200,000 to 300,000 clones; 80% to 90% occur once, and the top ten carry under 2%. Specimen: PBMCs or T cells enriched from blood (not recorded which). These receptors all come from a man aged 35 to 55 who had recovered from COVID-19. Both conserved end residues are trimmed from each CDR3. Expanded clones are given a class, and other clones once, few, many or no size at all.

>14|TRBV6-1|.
ASSASRGTGTYEQY
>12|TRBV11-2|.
ASSLAGNRGEQY
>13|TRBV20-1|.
SASRTSGSSETQY
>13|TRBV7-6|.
ASSLAPGGSNEQF
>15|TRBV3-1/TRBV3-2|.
ASSPSVGTGIHSPLH
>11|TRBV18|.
ASSEGRKETQY
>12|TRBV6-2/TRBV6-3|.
ASSYGQGYQPQH
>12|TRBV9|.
ASSVALTGYEQY
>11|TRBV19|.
ASSLSSYNEQF
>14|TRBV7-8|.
ASSSPGLAGGREQY
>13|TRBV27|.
ASSHRGANNQPQH
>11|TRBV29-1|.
SVRDRLDSPLH
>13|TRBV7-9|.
ASSREQFGGNTIY
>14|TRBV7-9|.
ASSLSQGAGVDGYT
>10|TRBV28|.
ASSFRFYEQY
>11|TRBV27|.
ASRKTGNTEAF
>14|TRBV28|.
ASTLGQGDGNYGYT
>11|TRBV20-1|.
SASWQATTEAF
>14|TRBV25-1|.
ASSDEGVWSGTEAF
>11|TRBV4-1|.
ASSQAPLLEQY
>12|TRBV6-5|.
ASRPQGMADTQY
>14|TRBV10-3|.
AISDRGTGLSGELF
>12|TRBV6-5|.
ASSYESYNSPLH
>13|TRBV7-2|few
ASSLRLAGLNIQY
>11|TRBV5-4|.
ASSPRGAYGYT
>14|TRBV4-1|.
ASSQPAASSYNEQF
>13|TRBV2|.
ASSEVQRSRNIQY
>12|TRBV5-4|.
ASSTGGVNYGYT
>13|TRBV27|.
ASKGARTPRETQY
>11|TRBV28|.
ASSSRAGNTIY
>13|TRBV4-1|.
ASSHSKTVDTEAF
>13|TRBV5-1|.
ASSLGAGGIDGYT
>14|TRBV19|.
ASSMDRSSGANVLT
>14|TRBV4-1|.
ASSRADGGRNTEAF
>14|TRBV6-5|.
ASSYSASGGQETQY
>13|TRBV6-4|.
ASSDRDRVSQPQH
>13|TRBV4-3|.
ASSQDYQGVHGYT
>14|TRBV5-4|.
ASRGGSGTSSYEQY
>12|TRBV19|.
ATVGTGGNQPQH
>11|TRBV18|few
ASSVEYQETQY
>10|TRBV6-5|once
ASTDRTYGYT